This TCR beta chain was recorded in a study of T cells after yellow fever vaccination. Study results and limitations: Reappearance after the booster was seen for most primary-vaccination clones, at roughly 96% CD4 and 85% to 90% CD8.

V was trimmed by 4 bases and J by 2 bases, leaving 13 bases between them. The CDR3 totals 16 residues. Germline V gene sequence: CDR1 SGHRS, CDR2 YFSETQ. This clonotype was found many times. Antigen: not known. For TCR, cDNA came from 5'RACE template switching, which added a universal primer site and UMIs. TCRdb re-called the 5' RACE reads with MiXCR, one entry per CDR3 protein. The data hold approximately 120,000 distinct CDR3 sequences, with around 7.4% observed a single time. V gene TRBV5-1 combines with J gene TRBJ2-6, with D perhaps matching TRBD2 (6 bases). The sequenced sample was CD4+ T cells sorted from PBMCs, obtained 9 to 11 days after the first yellow fever vaccination. This sequence was found in a man aged 18 to 29 who received the YFV17D yellow fever vaccine. The DNA of the CDR3 is TGCGCCAGCAGCACCACCTCGGGGGCTGGGGCCAACGTCCTGACTTTC. Translation gives CASSTTSGAGANVLTF.